This TCR beta chain was sequenced for a study of shared clonotypes between healthy human individuals. Assay used: immunoSEQ multiplex PCR; TCRdb lists only in-frame clones, some missing. The sample shows some 2.1 million clones, roughly 94% of them seen only once. Regarding this clone: Its antigen is unknown.

Findings and limits, study-wide: Some clonotypes were shared by all four sorted-subset donors, while others were not shared. The non-shared ones had lower generation probabilities than the shared ones. Compared with memory subsets, naive subsets generally had larger estimated richness.

The sequence came from a man aged 18 to 30 in good health. Sequencing was carried out using naive CD4+ T cells sorted from blood. The subset here: CD45RA+ positively selected.

CDR3 in DNA: TGCGCCAGCAGCTTGGAAGGACGGGAGTACAATGAGCAGTTCTTC. It codes for CASSLEGREYNEQFF. The chain combines TRBV5-1 with TRBJ2-1; possible D gene TRBD2, 6 bases. The CDR3 is 15 amino acids. The V gene lost 0 bases and the J gene lost 4 bases, with 11 bases spanning the gap. Germline CDR1 reads SGHRS; CDR2 reads YFSETQ.